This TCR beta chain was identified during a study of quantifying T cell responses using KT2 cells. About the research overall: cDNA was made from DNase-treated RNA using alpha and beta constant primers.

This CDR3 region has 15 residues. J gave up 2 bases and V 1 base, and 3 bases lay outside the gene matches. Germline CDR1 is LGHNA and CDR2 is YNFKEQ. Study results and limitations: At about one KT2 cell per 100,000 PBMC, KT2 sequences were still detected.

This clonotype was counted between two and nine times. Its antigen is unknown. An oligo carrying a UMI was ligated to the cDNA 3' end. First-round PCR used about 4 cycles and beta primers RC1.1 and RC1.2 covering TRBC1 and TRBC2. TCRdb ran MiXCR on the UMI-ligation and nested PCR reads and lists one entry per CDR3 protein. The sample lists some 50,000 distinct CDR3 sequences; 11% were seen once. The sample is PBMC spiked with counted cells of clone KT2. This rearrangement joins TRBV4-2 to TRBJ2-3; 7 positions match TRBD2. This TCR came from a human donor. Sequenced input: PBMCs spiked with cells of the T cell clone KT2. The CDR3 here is CASSQGGTITDTQYF. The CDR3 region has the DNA TGTGCCAGCAGCCAAGGGGGGACTATCACAGATACGCAGTATTTT.